Many counts were recorded for the clone carrying this T cell receptor beta chain. The sample originates from a study of regulatory T cells in long-lasting Graves disease. Sample time point: newly diagnosed GD, antithyroid drugs for less than 3 months. Construction of the TCR library relied on RNA isolated from PBMCs. Relying on iRepertoire HTBI primers and Arm-PCR of CDR3 regions, the team built TCR beta libraries. TCRdb fed the multiplex PCR reads into MiXCR, producing one record per CDR3 protein. The data show hundreds of thousands of distinct CDR3 sequences, with around 17% seen just once and 15% to 20% held by the top ten. This CDR3 contains 15 residues. Germline lookup yields CDR1 MDHEN and CDR2 SYDVKM. V shed 4 bases and J 3 bases; nucleotides not matched to a gene: 5. The same data also went into a second study, on T cells in Graves' hyperthyroidism and ophthalmopathy.

The chain recombines TRBV28 with TRBJ2-5; 10 bases fit TRBD2. The source of this sequence is a woman in her thirties with Graves disease. The sample was peripheral blood mononuclear cells (PBMCs), taken at new diagnosis, from a patient treated with antithyroid drugs. The CDR3 is CASSSLGLAEETQYF. Here the CDR3 DNA reads TGTGCCAGCAGTTCCCTCGGACTAGCGGAAGAGACCCAGTACTTC.